The rows below give T cell receptor beta chains drawn from one sample of a study of preoperative IRX-2 immunotherapy in early breast cancer. TCRdb's copy holds only in-frame clones and misses some; the assay was immunoSEQ multiplex PCR. The sample has about 98,000 clones, roughly 89% seen once. The specimen comprised tumor tissue, sampled after IRX-2 immunotherapy. All receptors derive from a human donor with breast cancer. CDR3s include the opening cysteine and the closing phenylalanine or tryptophan. The D gene is left open where the match is weak. Clone size is given for some rows only: seen once, a few or many times, or a class if the clone is expanded.

-,TRBJ2-7,-,TRBV1,CASSRRGDEQYF,TGCGCCAGCAGCCGGCGGGGGGACGAGCAGTACTTC
-,TRBJ2-7,TRBD1,TRBV5-8,CASSLGQGTNEQYF,TGTGCCAGCAGCTTGGGACAGGGGACCAACGAGCAGTACTTC
few,TRBJ1-2,-,TRBV6-8,CASSYSVGHYGYTF,TGTGCCAGCAGTTACTCGGTAGGCCACTATGGCTACACCTTC
-,TRBJ1-5,TRBD1,TRBV28,CASSSPGQDVSNQPQHF,TGTGCCAGCAGTTCCCCCGGACAGGACGTAAGCAATCAGCCCCAGCATTTT
-,TRBJ2-2,-,TRBV6-8,CASSSARDIGELFF,TGTGCCAGCAGTTCCGCCAGGGATATCGGGGAGCTGTTTTTT
-,TRBJ1-3,-,TRBV30,CAWSVNLQISGNTIYF,TGTGCCTGGAGTGTAAACCTTCAGATCTCTGGAAACACCATATATTTT
-,TRBJ1-6,-,TRBV28,CASNGVNSPLHF,TGTGCCAGCAATGGGGTAAATTCACCCCTCCACTTT
-,TRBJ2-7,-,TRBV6-8,CASSQGTRVFYEQYF,TGTGCCAGCAGTCAAGGGACTCGAGTCTTCTACGAGCAGTACTTC
-,TRBJ2-2,TRBD1,TRBV6-8,CASSYDRGVGELFF,TGTGCCAGCAGTTACGACAGGGGCGTCGGGGAGCTGTTTTTT
-,TRBJ2-7,-,TRBV11-3,CASSPEAHPTYEQYF,TGTGCCAGCAGCCCAGAGGCACATCCAACCTACGAGCAGTACTTC
-,TRBJ1-5,-,TRBV19,CASSGLGTVNQPQHF,TGTGCCAGTAGCGGACTCGGGACGGTCAACCAGCCCCAGCATTTT
-,TRBJ1-5,-,TRBV28,CASNSVWGNQPQHF,TGTGCCAGCAACTCCGTATGGGGCAATCAGCCCCAGCATTTT
-,TRBJ2-2,-,TRBV7-7,CASSLEGRGPTGELFF,TGTGCCAGCAGCCTGGAGGGTAGGGGGCCCACCGGGGAGCTGTTTTTT
-,TRBJ2-7,-,TRBV28,CASSSSDVWGYEQYF,TGTGCCAGCAGCTCATCGGACGTCTGGGGCTACGAGCAGTACTTC
-,TRBJ1-3,-,TRBV5-1,CASSHEGGSGNTIYF,TGCGCCAGCAGCCACGAGGGGGGCTCTGGAAACACCATATATTTT
once,TRBJ2-3,TRBD2,TRBV18,CASSPPGGSSYTDTQYF,TGTGCCAGCTCACCCCCGGGGGGTTCCTCCTACACAGATACGCAGTATTTT
-,TRBJ1-2,-,TRBV18,CASSPQKPFGSYTF,TGTGCCAGCTCACCACAGAAACCCTTTGGGTCCTACACCTTC